This T cell receptor beta chain was documented in a study of cytomegalovirus exposure and HLA in healthy donors. Study observations and caveats: In the analysis, some V segments, TRBV6-2 and TRBV6-3 included, were excluded as indistinguishable. It was approximately 150 TCR beta chains that were listed as cytomegalovirus-associated.

Trimming at V came to 0 bases and at J to 2 bases, leaving 5 bases not matched to a gene. The CDR3 is made up of 16 amino acids. Germline V gene lookup returns CDR1 SGHRS and CDR2 YFSETQ. In the case of this clone: Its antigen remains unidentified.

It was with 60 Vbeta and 13 Jbeta primers that the PCR ran. Measured with immunoSEQ multiplex PCR; TCRdb has only the in-frame clones, and not every one. The sample contains about 160,000 clones, around 80% of which appear only once. This chain uses TRBV5-1 with TRBJ2-7; 10 bases map to TRBD2. This TCR derives from a male donor in good health and CMV-seropositive. The sequenced sample was PBMCs. CDR3 in amino acids: CASSLGASGSPYEQYF. CDR3 DNA sequence: TGCGCCAGCAGCTTGGGGGCTAGCGGGAGCCCCTACGAGCAGTACTTC.